The 22 T cell receptor beta chains reported below all come from one sample, sequenced in a study of identical twins. In TCRdb, the 5' RACE reads were re-called with MiXCR into one record per CDR3 protein. Among hundreds of thousands of distinct CDR3 sequences listed, roughly 18% were seen once. These sequences were also reported in another study, on T cells expressing NK-cell markers.

The sample comprised PBMCs. These receptor sequences come from a woman between 18 and 30 years old in good health.

The chain uses TRBV6-2 or TRBV6-3 and TRBJ2-3; D possibly corresponds to TRBD1 (5 bases). The CDR3 has 16 residues. Germline V gene sequence: CDR1 MNHEY, CDR2 SVGEGT. V was pared by 6 bases and J by 0 bases, with 16 bases between. CDR3 coding DNA: TGTGCCAGCAGGCGAGCAGGGATTCTTAGCACAGATACGCAGTATTTT. Protein product: CASRRAGILSTDTQYF.

V and J are TRBV12-3 or TRBV12-4 and TRBJ2-3; either TRBD1 or TRBD2 may supply D (6 bases each). The V end lost 6 bases, the J end lost 3 bases, and 19 bases lay between the germline ends. The CDR3 length is 16 residues. CDR3 sequence (DNA): TGTGCCAGCAGGCTGGACAGCTGGAGGGAAACAGATACGCAGTATTTT. Translation gives CASRLDSWRETDTQYF.

This rearrangement joins TRBV13 to TRBJ2-1; possible D gene TRBD2, 6 bases. CDR3 length: 13 amino acids. Trimming stripped 5 bases from V and 6 bases from J, with 11 bases between. Germline values: CDR1 PRHDT, CDR2 FYEKMQ (reference sequence). The CDR3 sequence is CASSDRRGNEQFF. CDR3 nucleotides: TGTGCCAGCAGCGATCGGCGGGGCAATGAGCAGTTCTTC.

The V gene is TRBV19, the J gene TRBJ2-5; D uncertain. The germline V gene encodes CDR1 LNHDA and CDR2 SQIVND (reference sequence). V dropped 3 bases and J dropped 5 bases, with 22 bases sitting between them. The CDR3 consists of 17 residues. The CDR3 DNA sequence: TGTGCCAGTAGTATTAGAAGGAAACTCCTTTTAACGGAGACCCAGTACTTC. Protein product: CASSIRRKLLLTETQYF.

This clonotype was detected only a few times. The V and J genes are TRBV21-1 and TRBJ2-4; the table's D call of TRBD1 was not tested on the DNA. TRBV21-1 constitutes a pseudogene. The CDR3 totals 15 residues. CDR3 residues: CASSKLDRAKNIQYF. As DNA, the CDR3 is TGTGCCAGCAGCAAGTTGGACAGGGCCAAAAACATTCAGTACTTC.

The chain links TRBV12-3 or TRBV12-4 to TRBJ2-3; D tentatively fits TRBD1 or TRBD2 (6 bases each). The CDR3 length is 16 residues. Deletions cut 5 bases from V and 5 bases from J, with 20 bases between. The CDR3: CASSPLAGGTEDTQYF. The CDR3 DNA reads as TGTGCCAGCAGTCCTTTAGCCGGGGGCACGGAAGATACGCAGTATTTT.

This clonotype turned up a few times. This chain joins TRBV20-1 and TRBJ1-2; D may be TRBD1 (5 bases). Germline assignment: CDR1 DFQATT and CDR2 SNEGSKA (reference sequence). V was cut by 3 bases and J by 4 bases, with 9 bases left in between. This CDR3 contains 12 residues. In DNA form, the CDR3 reads TGCAGTGCTAGCGGGGACTTCTATGGCTACACCTTC. Protein: CSASGDFYGYTF.

The genes are TRBV29-1 and TRBJ2-1, with D hard to call. In germline, CDR1 is SQVTM, CDR2 ANQGSEA. This CDR3 comprises 12 residues. The V and J ends lost 5 bases and 1 base respectively, with 6 bases between them. The CDR3 sequence: CSVLRSYNEQFF. CDR3 DNA: TGCAGCGTTCTCCGATCCTACAATGAGCAGTTCTTC.

The genes are TRBV7-2 and TRBJ1-1; D uncertain. Germline CDR1 is SGHTA and CDR2 is FQGNSA. CDR3 size: 13 residues. V was cut by 5 bases and J by 0 bases, with 7 bases left in between. The CDR3 region has the DNA TGTGCCAGCAGCATAAGGGTGAACACTGAAGCTTTCTTT. It translates to CASSIRVNTEAFF.

This clonotype was seen a few times. The chain has TRBV10-3 and TRBJ2-3; the match to TRBD2 covers 12 bases. The CDR3 loop spans 13 amino acids. V shed 10 bases, J shed 3 bases, and the junction held 2 bases outside the gene matches. Germline V gene lookup returns CDR1 ENHRY and CDR2 SYGVKD. The DNA of the CDR3 is TGTGCCACCCTAGCGGGGGGGACAGATACGCAGTATTTT. Residues: CATLAGGTDTQYF.

This clonotype turned up a few times. CDR3 residues: CASSLVEGDTQYF. The CDR3 DNA follows: TGTGCCAGCAGCCTGGTGGAGGGAGATACGCAGTATTTT. The chain couples TRBV27 to TRBJ2-3; TRBD2 might be the D (6 bases). The V end was cut by 6 bases, the J end by 5 bases, with 12 bases between. The CDR3 totals 13 residues. Germline loops: CDR1 MNHEY, CDR2 SMNVEV (reference sequence).

This clonotype was seen a few times. The chain couples TRBV5-1 to TRBJ2-5, with 9 nucleotides matching TRBD1. The CDR3 totals 14 residues. Losses at the gene ends were 4 bases for V and 3 bases for J; bases not matched to a gene: 4. Germline assignment: CDR1 SGHRS and CDR2 YFSETQ. The CDR3, as DNA: TGCGCCAGCAGCCAGGACAGGGGAGAAGAGACCCAGTACTTC. This gives the protein CASSQDRGEETQYF.

The CDR3 coding sequence is TGCAGCGTTGGGGGCCAGGGGCAGGGAACCTCCTATGGCTACACCTTC. It is translated as CSVGGQGQGTSYGYTF. The rearrangement links TRBV29-1 to TRBJ1-2; D is perhaps TRBD1 (6 bases). The CDR3 has 16 amino acids. V gave up 4 bases and J gave up 4 bases, with 22 bases separating them. Germline CDR1 reads SQVTM; CDR2 reads ANQGSEA. Using reference TRBV29-1 and TRBJ1-2 for the parts outside the CDR3, the full variable domain is SAVISQKPSRDICQRGTSLTIQCQVDSQVTMMFWYRQQPGQSLTLIATANQGSEATYESGFVIDKFPISRPNLTFSTLTVSNMSPEDSSIYLCSVGGQGQGTSYGYTFGSGTRLTVV.

This clonotype was counted between two and nine times. The chain is built from TRBV11-2 and TRBJ2-1; 7 bases are shared with TRBD1. CDR1 and CDR2 (germline): SGHAT, FQNNGV. The CDR3 length is 17 residues. After removal of 5 bases from V and 0 bases from J, the junction contained 10 bases not matched to a gene. In DNA, the CDR3 is TGTGCCAGCAGCCTCACCATGGGACAGAGCTCCTACAATGAGCAGTTCTTC. This codes for CASSLTMGQSSYNEQFF. The complete variable domain, with remaining parts taken from reference TRBV11-2 and TRBJ2-1, reads EAGVAQSPRYKIIEKRQSVAFWCNPISGHATLYWYQQILGQGPKLLIQFQNNGVVDDSQLPKDRFSAERLKGVDSTLKIQPAKLEDSAVYLCASSLTMGQSSYNEQFFGPGTRLTVL.

V usage is TRBV10-3 and J usage is TRBJ2-3; 9 positions agree with TRBD2. The V and J ends lost 2 bases and 2 bases, in that order; junction bases with no gene match: 8. This CDR3 has 17 residues. Germline V gene lookup returns CDR1 ENHRY and CDR2 SYGVKD. The CDR3 is CAISEPPGLAATDTQYF. CDR3 DNA sequence: TGTGCCATCAGTGAGCCACCGGGACTAGCAGCCACAGATACGCAGTATTTT.

V and J are TRBV27 and TRBJ2-5, with D maybe TRBD2 (6 bases). This CDR3 comprises 16 residues. Germline values: CDR1 MNHEY, CDR2 SMNVEV (reference sequence). V shed 6 bases and J shed 0 bases, with 17 bases lying between them. The CDR3 sequence is CASRLKNRDYQETQYF. The CDR3, as DNA: TGTGCCAGCAGACTAAAAAACCGGGACTACCAAGAGACCCAGTACTTC.

The gene calls are TRBV5-5 and TRBJ1-6, with a tentative D call TRBD1 (6 bases). CDR3 length: 16 residues. Trimming shortened V by 5 bases and J by 4 bases, and 16 bases separated the two germline ends. Germline CDR1 reads SGHKS; CDR2 reads YYEKEE (reference sequence). The CDR3 nucleotides are TGTGCCAGCAGTTATGGGACATTCCATTATAATTCACCCCTCCACTTT. Translated: CASSYGTFHYNSPLHF.

In this sample, this clonotype turned up a few times. The V call is TRBV29-1, the J call TRBJ2-1; D is uncertain. Germline CDR1 is SQVTM and CDR2 is ANQGSEA. Between the trimmed V and J ends, which lost 4 bases and 7 bases, there was a span of 8 bases. CDR3 length equals 11 residues. The CDR3 sequence is CSVGAANEQFF. As DNA, the CDR3 is TGCAGCGTTGGGGCTGCGAATGAGCAGTTCTTC.

The chain has TRBV11-1 and TRBJ2-5; 8 nucleotides line up with TRBD1. Germline lookup yields CDR1 SGHAT and CDR2 FQDESV (reference sequence). With 4 bases clipped from V and 2 bases from J, the junction kept 21 bases outside the gene matches. The CDR3 runs 20 residues. This CDR3 is CASSSRVPRGQDRAQETQYF. The CDR3 nucleotides are TGTGCCAGCAGCTCCCGTGTTCCGCGGGGACAGGACAGGGCACAAGAGACCCAGTACTTC.

The chain employs TRBV12-3 or TRBV12-4 and TRBJ2-1, with a weak D call TRBD2 (5 bases). This CDR3 comprises 14 residues. V lost 0 bases, J lost 7 bases, and 10 bases lay in between. CDR3 nucleotides: TGTGCCAGCAGTTTAGCGGGAGAAACGAATGAGCAGTTCTTC. It translates to CASSLAGETNEQFF.

This clonotype occurred a few times. The J gene is TRBJ2-1, the V gene TRBV6-5; D not certain. Trimming cost V 2 bases and J 5 bases, with 13 bases left between them. The CDR3 extends over 15 amino acids. CDR1 is MNHEY and CDR2 is SVGAGI in the germline V gene. CDR3 coding DNA: TGTGCCAGCAGTTACAGGGCGGTCAGACACAATGAGCAGTTCTTC. Its protein product is CASSYRAVRHNEQFF.

This clonotype was observed a single time. This chain connects TRBV18 to TRBJ2-6, with D unclear. Germline assignment: CDR1 KGHSH and CDR2 LQKENI. The CDR3 covers 19 residues. With 2 bases removed from V and 0 bases from J, the gap between germline ends came to 17 bases. The CDR3 region has the DNA TGTGCCAGCTCACCAATTACCTTTTGGTCTCTCTCTGGGGCCAACGTCCTGACTTTC. Its translation: CASSPITFWSLSGANVLTF.